A single T cell receptor beta chain is shown here with its context. These data belong to a study of shared clonotypes between healthy human individuals. Turning to the study itself: Donor ages ranged 18 to 49 years: two women, a few men.

Under the authors' procedure: ImmunoSEQ sequences covered only the junction and lacked quality scores; filtering therefore differed. Sequencing used immunoSEQ multiplex PCR; TCRdb keeps in-frame clones, though not all of them. V, J and clone size reflect that table, while D and trimming were determined from the DNA. This repertoire shows some 500,000 clones, 70% to 80% found once; its top ten account for 12%. Adult donors, all healthy and HIV-negative, had no recent acute infections or vaccinations. CDR1 is SGHRS, CDR2 YFSETQ, per germline. Trimming at V came to 9 bases and at J to 8 bases, leaving 12 bases not matched to a gene. The CDR3 loop spans 14 amino acids.

This receptor was obtained from a woman aged 40 to 50 in good health. Some clones in this sample may be carry-over from other donors' samples. Material for sequencing was PBMCs. The chain joins TRBV5-1 to TRBJ2-1, with 9 positions matching TRBD2. CDR3 region: CATSVSGSTHEQFF. The CDR3 bases are TGCGCCACCTCGGTTAGCGGGAGCACCCATGAGCAGTTCTTC.